The clone carrying this T cell receptor (beta chain) was detected many times. TCRdb re-analysed the 5' RACE reads in MiXCR, keeping a single row per CDR3 protein. The sample lists under 100,000 distinct CDR3 sequences, approximately 4.6% occurring once. This sample is part of a study of neurological immune-mediated disorders. Across the whole study: There were some 34 multiple sclerosis patients. Of these, roughly 30 had relapsing-remitting MS and 3 had secondary progressive MS.

The germline gives CDR1 SGHRS, CDR2 YFSETQ. The CDR3 consists of 15 residues. Trimming removed 0 bases from V and 5 bases from J, with 14 bases in between. Time point here: longitudinal time-point 3. The sequence was obtained from a woman aged 55 to 70 with multiple sclerosis. This rearrangement joins TRBV5-1 to TRBJ1-1; no definite D call. Material: PBMCs. The CDR3 here is CASSLVSGVGTEAFF. For the CDR3, the DNA is TGCGCCAGCAGCTTGGTCAGCGGGGTGGGTACTGAAGCTTTCTTT. The variable domain in full, with the rest retrieved from reference TRBV5-1 and TRBJ1-1, is KAGVTQTPRYLIKTRGQQVTLSCSPISGHRSVSWYQQTPGQGLQFLFEYFSETQRNKGNFPGRFSGRQFSNSRSEMNVSTLELGDSALYLCASSLVSGVGTEAFFGQGTRLTVV.